What follows are 32 T cell receptor beta chains derived from one specimen sequenced in a study of cytomegalovirus exposure and HLA in healthy donors. Primers included in the PCR were 60 Vbeta and 13 Jbeta primers. TCRdb keeps only in-frame clones here, not all; method: immunoSEQ multiplex PCR. The table lists some 120,000 clones, roughly 80% of them singletons. Sequencing was performed on PBMCs. These receptors were obtained from a woman in her thirties or forties in good health and CMV-seronegative.

The chain carries TRBV6-5 and TRBJ2-1; TRBD2 matches at 8 bases. Germline values: CDR1 MNHEY, CDR2 SVGAGI. This CDR3 spans 14 amino acids. Germline trimming cut 6 bases from V and 0 bases from J; bases unmatched to any gene: 1. Here the CDR3 DNA reads TGTGCCAGCAGCAGCGGGAGCTCCTACAATGAGCAGTTCTTC. This encodes CASSSGSSYNEQFF.

In its sample, this clone was seen once. The chain has TRBV5-1 and TRBJ2-7; TRBD2 agrees at 12 bases. The CDR3 has 15 amino acids. V was pared by 5 bases and J by 0 bases, with 3 bases of the junction left unmatched. Germline CDR1 reads SGHRS; CDR2 reads YFSETQ. CDR3: CASRAGLAGSYEQYF. CDR3 nucleotide sequence: TGCGCCAGCAGAGCGGGACTAGCGGGCTCCTACGAGCAGTACTTC. Full variable domain (rest looked up from reference TRBV5-1 and TRBJ2-7): KAGVTQTPRYLIKTRGQQVTLSCSPISGHRSVSWYQQTPGQGLQFLFEYFSETQRNKGNFPGRFSGRQFSNSRSEMNVSTLELGDSALYLCASRAGLAGSYEQYFGPGTRLTVT.

The chain links TRBV9 to TRBJ2-5, with 8 bases that match TRBD2. The J call may be mistaken, given a closer DNA end match to TRBJ2-7. Germline values: CDR1 SGDLS, CDR2 YYNGEE. The CDR3 covers 15 residues. The CDR3 loop reads CASSVVPTSGYEQYF. The CDR3 bases are TGTGCCAGCAGCGTAGTCCCCACTAGCGGCTACGAGCAGTACTTC.

V usage is TRBV14 and J usage is TRBJ2-3; 13 nucleotides agree with TRBD2. Germline-derived CDR1 and CDR2 are SGHDN and FVKESK. The CDR3 contains 16 residues. With V trimmed by 5 bases and J by 4 bases, 6 bases remained unmatched. CDR3 residues: CASSFGLAGVADTQYF. The CDR3 DNA is TGTGCCAGCAGCTTTGGACTAGCGGGAGTGGCAGATACGCAGTATTTT.

The chain links TRBV6-5 to TRBJ1-1; D is uncertain. This CDR3 is 14 amino acids long. Trimming took off 6 bases at V and 7 bases at J, with 18 bases between the two ends. Germline values: CDR1 MNHEY, CDR2 SVGAGI. Written as DNA, the CDR3 is TGTGCCAGCAGCCTGACCGGGTTTTTGGGTGAAGCTTTCTTT. It yields the protein CASSLTGFLGEAFF.

V is TRBV7-2 and J is TRBJ2-6; no clear D gene. The CDR3 loop spans 14 amino acids. Per the germline V gene, CDR1 is SGHTA and CDR2 is FQGNSA. The V gene lost 8 bases and the J gene lost 4 bases, with 12 bases spanning the gap. This CDR3 reads CASGDRVGANVLTF. CDR3 DNA sequence: TGTGCCAGCGGCGACCGGGTGGGGGCCAACGTCCTGACTTTC.

This rearrangement joins TRBV7-3 to TRBJ2-2, with D maybe TRBD2 (5 bases). The CDR3 has 15 amino acids. Trimming shortened V by 1 base and J by 2 bases, and 8 bases separated the two germline ends. Germline V gives CDR1 SGHTA, CDR2 FQGTGA. DNA of the CDR3: TGTGCCAGCAGCTTAAGCGGGCCCAACACCGGGGAGCTGTTTTTT. Translated, it gives CASSLSGPNTGELFF. The full variable domain, in which reference TRBV7-3 and TRBJ2-2 provide the parts outside the CDR3, is GAGVSQTPSNKVTEKGKYVELRCDPISGHTALYWYRQSLGQGPEFLIYFQGTGAADDSGLPNDRFFAVRPEGSVSTLKIQRTERGDSAVYLCASSLSGPNTGELFFGEGSRLTVL.

V gene TRBV4-2 combines with J gene TRBJ1-2; tentatively, D is TRBD1 (5 bases). Germline V lookup: CDR1 LGHNA, CDR2 YNFKEQ. The V end lost 6 bases, the J end lost 4 bases, and 15 bases lay between the germline ends. The CDR3 is made up of 14 amino acids. CDR3 coding DNA: TGTGCCAGCAGACTTCGACAGTACCTCTATGGCTACACCTTC. Translated: CASRLRQYLYGYTF.

The chain joins TRBV5-3 to TRBJ2-7; the D is unclear. TRBV5-3 is assigned to the ORF class and has an uncertain function. Trimming took off 4 bases at V and 4 bases at J, with 24 bases between the two ends. The CDR3 extends over 17 amino acids. CDR3 sequence: CARSSEDPTSIRYEQYF. In DNA form, the CDR3 reads TGTGCCAGAAGCAGCGAAGACCCGACCTCTATACGATACGAGCAGTACTTC.

The chain uses TRBV5-4 and TRBJ2-2; 11 bases map to TRBD2. After removal of 4 bases from V and 10 bases from J, the junction contained 12 bases not matched to a gene. The germline CDR1 and CDR2 sequences are SGHNT and YYREEE (reference sequence). The CDR3 spans 16 residues. As DNA, the CDR3 is TGTGCCAGCAGCGTGATCACTAGCGGGAGTAGGTTGGAGCTGTTTTTT. This gives the protein CASSVITSGSRLELFF.

This clone appeared once. V is TRBV7-3 and J is TRBJ2-1; D gene unclear. The ends were cut back, 2 bases at V and 3 bases at J, with 11 bases in the middle. The CDR3 loop spans 15 amino acids. Germline lookup yields CDR1 SGHTA and CDR2 FQGTGA. Written as DNA, the CDR3 is TGTGCCAGCAGCTTAGGCCAGAAAAACTACAATGAGCAGTTCTTC. This gives the protein CASSLGQKNYNEQFF.

In this sample, this clone turned up a few times. This chain joins TRBV19 and TRBJ2-3, with D possibly TRBD1 on 5 matching bases. CDR3 length: 14 residues. CDR1 is LNHDA, CDR2 SQIVND, per germline (reference sequence). Trimming left V 2 bases short and J 2 bases short, with 8 bases between. For the CDR3, the DNA is TGTGCCAGTAGTATAACAGGTTCCACAGATACGCAGTATTTT. Residues: CASSITGSTDTQYF.

The J gene is TRBJ2-1, the V gene TRBV9, with D maybe TRBD2 (6 bases). Germline-derived CDR1 and CDR2 are SGDLS and YYNGEE. Between the trimmed V and J ends, which lost 2 bases and 3 bases, there was a span of 15 bases. The CDR3 extends over 16 amino acids. The chain's CDR3 is CASSVQTGLDYNEQFF. The CDR3, as DNA: TGTGCCAGCAGCGTGCAAACGGGACTGGACTACAATGAGCAGTTCTTC.

This clone came up once. The chain uses TRBV5-1 and TRBJ2-5, with 11 positions matching TRBD2. Germline CDR1 is SGHRS and CDR2 is YFSETQ. V trimming: 0 bases; J trimming: 1 base; junction bases outside the gene matches: 2. This CDR3 region has 16 residues. The CDR3 reads CASSLGLAGGQETQYF. In DNA, the CDR3 is TGCGCCAGCAGCTTGGGCCTAGCGGGAGGCCAAGAGACCCAGTACTTC.

This chain connects TRBV2 to TRBJ1-1; 9 nucleotides align to TRBD1. V was clipped by 6 bases and J by 4 bases; unmatched bases: 3. The CDR3 totals 13 residues. Germline V CDR1 and CDR2: SNHLY, FYNNEI. The CDR3 region is CASRGTGPTEAFF. CDR3 DNA sequence: TGTGCCAGCAGAGGGACAGGGCCCACTGAAGCTTTCTTT.

The gene calls are TRBV5-4 and TRBJ1-2; D is uncertain. The CDR3 is 13 amino acids. Trimming pared 2 bases from V and 4 bases from J, leaving 9 bases between. Germline V gene data show CDR1 as SGHNT and CDR2 as YYREEE (reference sequence). The CDR3 sequence is CASSFEQIYGYTF. The CDR3 bases are TGTGCCAGCAGCTTTGAACAGATCTATGGCTACACCTTC. Combining the CDR3 with reference TRBV5-4 and TRBJ1-2 gives the whole variable domain ETGVTQSPTHLIKTRGQQVTLRCSSQSGHNTVSWYQQALGQGPQFIFQYYREEENGRGNFPPRFSGLQFPNYSSELNVNALELDDSALYLCASSFEQIYGYTFGSGTRLTVV.

V is TRBV28 and J is TRBJ2-3; tentative D call: TRBD1 (5 bases). V shed 10 bases and J shed 5 bases, with 13 bases lying between them. Germline V gene sequence: CDR1 MDHEN, CDR2 SYDVKM. This CDR3 spans 12 amino acids. The CDR3: CATLSQGDTQYF. The DNA for the CDR3 is TGTGCCACCCTTTCTCAGGGAGATACGCAGTATTTT.

V usage is TRBV1 and J usage is TRBJ2-1; the table's D call, TRBD2, has no DNA check behind it. TRBV1 has pseudogene status. The CDR3 sequence is 19 residues long. The CDR3 protein is CTSSQVPGTSGSVYNEQFF. The DNA of the CDR3 is TGCACCAGCAGCCAAGTCCCCGGGACTAGCGGGAGTGTGTACAATGAGCAGTTCTTC.

The rearrangement uses TRBV7-2 and TRBJ2-1; no definite D call. V dropped 5 bases and J dropped 9 bases, with 14 bases sitting between them. Per germline, CDR1 SGHTA and CDR2 FQGNSA. The CDR3 is 13 amino acids. The CDR3 DNA follows: TGTGCCAGCAGCCTTACGATTGAGTTTGAGCAGTTCTTC. Its translation: CASSLTIEFEQFF. Full variable domain (remainder filled in from reference TRBV7-2 and TRBJ2-1): GAGVSQSPSNKVTEKGKDVELRCDPISGHTALYWYRQSLGQGLEFLIYFQGNSAPDKSGLPSDRFSAERTGGSVSTLTIQRTQQEDSAVYLCASSLTIEFEQFFGPGTRLTVL.

This chain uses TRBV2 with TRBJ2-5, with a tentative D call TRBD1 (6 bases). Trimming took off 11 bases at V and 0 bases at J, with 19 bases between the two ends. Germline CDR1 SNHLY, CDR2 FYNNEI. This CDR3 region has 15 residues. The CDR3 reads CACALQGTDQETQYF. The DNA for the CDR3 is TGTGCCTGCGCCCTCCAGGGGACGGACCAAGAGACCCAGTACTTC.

The chain couples TRBV11-2 to TRBJ2-1; D remains ambiguous. Germline-derived CDR1 and CDR2 are SGHAT and FQNNGV. CDR3 length equals 11 residues. V was trimmed by 5 bases and J by 12 bases, leaving 11 bases between them. CDR3 bases: TGTGCCAGCAGCCCCGGCCCGGGGCAGTTCTTC. Its protein product is CASSPGPGQFF.

The chain couples TRBV27 to TRBJ2-7; 7 bases fit TRBD2. V trimming: 3 bases; J trimming: 5 bases; junction bases outside the gene matches: 10. Looked up from germline, CDR1 is MNHEY and CDR2 is SMNVEV (reference sequence). The CDR3 has 15 residues. The CDR3 loop reads CASSLGWGRAHEQYF. CDR3 sequence (DNA): TGTGCCAGCAGTTTGGGCTGGGGGAGGGCCCACGAGCAGTACTTC.

Points on this clone: Compared with germline, one end of the junction differs, possibly owing to a read error. V is TRBV7-9 and J is TRBJ1-4; D remains ambiguous. The CDR3 covers 14 residues. In germline, CDR1 is SEHNR, CDR2 FQNEAQ (reference sequence). CDR3 sequence (DNA): TGTTCCAGCAGCTACGTGGGAGTCAATGAAAAACTGTTTTTT. It is translated as CSSSYVGVNEKLFF.

This rearrangement joins TRBV5-6 to TRBJ1-5, with TRBD1 matching 7 bases. The length of the CDR3 is 16 residues. V lost 3 bases to trimming and J lost 0 bases; unmatched junction nucleotides: 6. The germline CDR1 and CDR2 sequences are SGHDT and YYEEEE. For the CDR3, the DNA is TGTGCCAGCAGCTACGGGACAGAGGATAGCAATCAGCCCCAGCATTTT. It translates to CASSYGTEDSNQPQHF.

With regard to this clone: Compared with germline, one end of the junction differs, possibly owing to a read error. The chain links TRBV5-4 to TRBJ2-3, with D tentatively TRBD1 (5 bases). Germline CDR1 SGHNT, CDR2 YYREEE (reference sequence). The CDR3 runs 13 residues. CDR3 region: CASGLGQTDTQYF. The DNA of the CDR3 is TGTGCCAGCGGCTTGGGGCAAACAGATACGCAGTATTTT.

The chain links TRBV6-1 to TRBJ2-4; a possible D gene is TRBD1 (6 bases). With 2 bases removed from V and 12 bases from J, the gap between germline ends came to 20 bases. Looked up from germline, CDR1 is MNHNS and CDR2 is SASEGT. This CDR3 has 15 residues. The chain's CDR3 is CASSEYRTPMDSQYF. DNA of the CDR3: TGTGCCAGCAGTGAATACAGGACCCCCATGGACAGTCAGTACTTC.

The rearrangement joins TRBV6-1 to TRBJ1-5; no clear D gene. V lost 4 bases and J 7 bases, leaving 14 bases between the germline ends. CDR1 and CDR2 from the germline V gene are MNHNS and SASEGT. This CDR3 has 14 amino acids. CDR3 sequence: CASSARSSWQPQHF. CDR3 DNA sequence: TGTGCCAGCAGTGCACGGTCGAGCTGGCAGCCCCAGCATTTT.

The table lists this clone with a count of one. J is TRBJ1-5 and V is TRBV4-1; D gene unclear. Per germline, CDR1 MGHRA and CDR2 YSYEKL. V gave up 0 bases and J gave up 9 bases, with 9 bases separating them. The CDR3 has 13 amino acids. CDR3 sequence: CASSQDRRAPQHF. DNA of the CDR3: TGCGCCAGCAGCCAAGATCGGCGGGCGCCCCAGCATTTT.

The chain combines TRBV4-1 with TRBJ1-2, with 7 bases matching TRBD1. The V gene end was trimmed by 3 bases and the J gene end by 4 bases; junction bases not matched to a gene: 2. This CDR3 is 13 amino acids long. Germline CDR1 is MGHRA and CDR2 is YSYEKL. The CDR3 coding sequence is TGCGCCAGCAGCCAGACAGGGACCTATGGCTACACCTTC. Protein product: CASSQTGTYGYTF.

This clone appeared a single time. The gene calls are TRBV15 and TRBJ2-7; D is possibly TRBD2 (5 bases). The germline V gene encodes CDR1 LNHNV and CDR2 YYDKDF (reference sequence). V dropped 5 bases and J dropped 4 bases, with 18 bases sitting between them. The CDR3 runs 15 residues. CDR3 loop: CATSLSRASQYEQYF. The CDR3 DNA reads TGTGCCACCAGCCTATCGAGGGCATCACAATACGAGCAGTACTTC.

This clone was seen once. The chain couples TRBV28 to TRBJ2-7; D not certain. The length of the CDR3 is 15 residues. V lost 2 bases to trimming and J lost 0 bases, with 11 bases between them. Germline assignment: CDR1 MDHEN and CDR2 SYDVKM. The DNA for the CDR3 is TGTGCCAGCAGTTTACCTTGGCCTTACTCCTACGAGCAGTACTTC. This sequence encodes CASSLPWPYSYEQYF. The full variable domain, completed using reference TRBV28 and TRBJ2-7, is DVKVTQSSRYLVKRTGEKVFLECVQDMDHENMFWYRQDPGLGLRLIYFSYDVKMKEKGDIPEGYSVSREKKERFSLILESASTNQTSMYLCASSLPWPYSYEQYFGPGTRLTVT.

This rearrangement joins TRBV28 to TRBJ2-7; D may be TRBD2 (5 bases). The germline gives CDR1 MDHEN, CDR2 SYDVKM. The length of the CDR3 is 13 residues. V was clipped by 2 bases and J by 4 bases, with 9 bases between them. The CDR3 DNA sequence: TGTGCCAGCAGTTTAGTGGGAGTGTACGAGCAGTACTTC. Its translation is CASSLVGVYEQYF.